Listed here are 23 T cell receptor beta chains from one sample, sequenced in a study of CD8+ T cells in alopecia areata. Sample treatment: oral pan-JAK inhibitor, 5-10 mg twice daily. Extracted from the samples, RNA was reverse transcribed into cDNA to serve as the sequencing template. Generated by immunoSEQ multiplex PCR, the TCRdb table keeps only in-frame clones and is missing some. The table records approximately 280,000 clones, over 45% of them present only once. The sample in question was CD4+ T cells sorted from blood, obtained at week 24, from a patient treated with tofacitinib. These receptors were obtained from a human donor with alopecia areata.

CDR3 sequence: CASSLSQGPGTGELFF. DNA for the CDR3: TGTGCCAGCAGTTTATCCCAGGGTCCGGGGACCGGGGAGCTGTTTTTT. V usage is TRBV27 and J usage is TRBJ2-2; D is possibly TRBD1 or TRBD2 (5 bases each). V was pared by 0 bases and J by 5 bases, with 13 bases between. CDR3 length: 16 amino acids. Germline V gene data show CDR1 as MNHEY and CDR2 as SMNVEV (reference sequence).

The V gene is TRBV30, the J gene TRBJ1-6, with D possibly TRBD1 on 6 matching bases. The CDR3 sequence is 14 residues long. V lost 2 bases and J lost 6, with 11 bases in between. Germline CDR1 reads GTSNPN; CDR2 reads SVGIG (reference sequence). CDR3 sequence: CAWSPGQSNSPLHF. The CDR3 DNA follows: TGTGCCTGGAGTCCTGGACAGAGTAATTCACCCCTCCACTTT.

The V gene is TRBV2, the J gene TRBJ2-3; D unclear. CDR1 is SNHLY, CDR2 FYNNEI, per germline. The V gene lost 8 bases and the J gene lost 2 bases, with 17 bases spanning the gap. This CDR3 is 15 amino acids long. The CDR3 bases are TGTGCCAGCGGTAGGGTTGAAACCGACACAGATACGCAGTATTTT. Translating gives CASGRVETDTDTQYF.

The chain links TRBV2 to TRBJ2-7; 9 bases fit TRBD1. The germline CDR1 and CDR2 sequences are SNHLY and FYNNEI. The CDR3 totals 15 residues. With V trimmed by 6 bases and J by 1 base, 7 bases remained unmatched. The chain's CDR3 is CASRVDRGDSYEQYF. As DNA, the CDR3 is TGTGCCAGCAGGGTGGACAGGGGCGATTCCTACGAGCAGTACTTC.

This clone occurred a few times. The V gene is TRBV6-1, the J gene TRBJ1-5; unclear D gene. The CDR3 extends over 13 amino acids. V was clipped by 4 bases and J by 3 bases, with 7 bases between them. Germline V gives CDR1 MNHNS, CDR2 SASEGT. Written as DNA, the CDR3 is TGTGCCAGCAGTGGGACGGTCAATCAGCCCCAGCATTTT. Translating it yields CASSGTVNQPQHF.

The J gene is TRBJ2-2, the V gene TRBV30; TRBD1 is a possible D gene (5 bases). CDR3 length: 14 residues. CDR1 is GTSNPN, CDR2 SVGIG, per germline (reference sequence). V dropped 1 base and J dropped 4 bases, with 10 bases sitting between them. This CDR3 reads CAWSAQGVTGELFF. Here the CDR3 DNA reads TGTGCCTGGAGTGCACAAGGGGTCACCGGGGAGCTGTTTTTT.

The rearrangement joins TRBV29-1 to TRBJ1-2; D might be TRBD1 (5 bases). The CDR3 length is 13 residues. Germline CDR1 SQVTM, CDR2 ANQGSEA. V was shortened by 3 bases and J by 8 bases, with 16 bases between the two germline ends. The CDR3 here is CSVEVIQGDGYTF. The CDR3 DNA follows: TGCAGCGTTGAGGTTATCCAGGGAGACGGCTACACCTTC.

The chain is built from TRBV30 and TRBJ2-2, with 8 positions matching TRBD2. Germline values: CDR1 GTSNPN, CDR2 SVGIG (reference sequence). The ends lost 7 bases at V and 4 bases at J; junction bases unmatched: 5. The CDR3 consists of 13 residues. CDR3 in DNA: TGTGCCTACAGCGGGGGCCGCACCGGGGAGCTGTTTTTT. Protein: CAYSGGRTGELFF.

The chain couples TRBV2 to TRBJ2-3; 9 positions match TRBD1. The junction had 19 bases not matched to a gene; V was cut back by 6 bases and J by 15 bases. Germline-derived CDR1 and CDR2 are SNHLY and FYNNEI. The CDR3 has 15 amino acids. CDR3 in amino acids: CASRRGQGIPFHTYF. The CDR3 region has the DNA TGTGCCAGCAGGAGGGGACAGGGCATACCCTTCCACACTTATTTT. The whole variable domain, filled in from reference TRBV2 and TRBJ2-3, reads EPEVTQTPSHQVTQMGQEVILRCVPISNHLYFYWYRQILGQKVEFLVSFYNNEISEKSEIFDDQFSVERPDGSNFTLKIRSTKLEDSAMYFCASRRGQGIPFHTYFGPGTRLTVL.

This chain links TRBV4-1 with TRBJ1-1; D unclear. From germline, CDR1 is MGHRA and CDR2 YSYEKL. The CDR3 contains 13 residues. V was shortened by 5 bases and J by 0 bases, with 7 bases between the two germline ends. CDR3 sequence: CASSSSVNTEAFF. As DNA, the CDR3 is TGCGCCAGCAGCTCAAGTGTGAACACTGAAGCTTTCTTT.

This sequence joins TRBV5-1 and TRBJ2-1; possible D gene TRBD2, 6 bases. V gave up 4 bases and J gave up 9 bases, with 23 bases separating them. The CDR3 is made up of 16 amino acids. Per germline, CDR1 SGHRS and CDR2 YFSETQ. The CDR3 sequence: CASSPRDSGGSVEQFF. DNA for the CDR3: TGCGCCAGCAGCCCTCGGGACTCCGGAGGGTCTGTTGAGCAGTTCTTC. Filled out from reference TRBV5-1 and TRBJ2-1, the complete variable domain reads KAGVTQTPRYLIKTRGQQVTLSCSPISGHRSVSWYQQTPGQGLQFLFEYFSETQRNKGNFPGRFSGRQFSNSRSEMNVSTLELGDSALYLCASSPRDSGGSVEQFFGPGTRLTVL.

The chain employs TRBV15 and TRBJ2-7; D unresolved. The CDR3 sequence is 14 residues long. Germline loops: CDR1 LNHNV, CDR2 YYDKDF (reference sequence). V was shortened by 0 bases and J by 2 bases, with 8 bases between the two germline ends. As DNA, the CDR3 is TGTGCCACCAGCAGAGATGACGGGCCCTACGAGCAGTACTTC. Encoded protein: CATSRDDGPYEQYF.

The chain combines TRBV20-1 with TRBJ2-7; no firm D call. The CDR3 runs to 11 residues. Germline V gene sequence: CDR1 DFQATT, CDR2 SNEGSKA (reference sequence). Trimming shortened V by 1 base and J by 3 bases, and 4 bases separated the two germline ends. CDR3 protein: CSARAFYEQYF. The CDR3 region has the DNA TGCAGTGCTAGAGCGTTCTACGAGCAGTACTTC.

The chain carries TRBV29-1 and TRBJ1-6; D ambiguous. Germline V gene data show CDR1 as SQVTM and CDR2 as ANQGSEA. V lost 5 bases, J lost 7 bases, and 18 bases lay in between. CDR3 length: 15 residues. The CDR3: CSVRLTTVPNSPLHF. The CDR3 nucleotides are TGCAGCGTTCGCTTGACAACTGTTCCCAATTCACCCCTCCACTTT.

This chain links TRBV4-1 with TRBJ2-7; D gene ambiguous. This CDR3 has 15 residues. Trimming left V 6 bases short and J 3 bases short, with 18 bases between. The germline V gene encodes CDR1 MGHRA and CDR2 YSYEKL. CDR3 region: CASSLTLDADYEQYF. CDR3 bases: TGCGCCAGCAGTCTCACGTTGGACGCAGACTACGAGCAGTACTTC.

The rearrangement links TRBV11-2 to TRBJ2-7; D is unresolved. Trimming pared 4 bases from V and 0 bases from J, leaving 4 bases between. Germline assignment: CDR1 SGHAT and CDR2 FQNNGV. The CDR3 has 12 residues. The CDR3 DNA follows: TGTGCCAGCAGCTCGTACTCCTACGAGCAGTACTTC. Translated, it gives CASSSYSYEQYF.

This rearrangement joins TRBV9 to TRBJ1-5, with unresolved D. The V gene lost 0 bases and the J gene lost 1 base, with 5 bases spanning the gap. The CDR3 has 14 residues. Looked up from germline, CDR1 is SGDLS and CDR2 is YYNGEE. The CDR3 DNA reads TGTGCCAGCAGCGTAGGGGAGAGCAATCAGCCCCAGCATTTT. Residues: CASSVGESNQPQHF.

This clone was recorded a few times. The chain uses TRBV7-2 and TRBJ1-4; possible D gene TRBD1, 6 bases. Germline V gene data show CDR1 as SGHTA and CDR2 as FQGNSA. V lost 5 bases to trimming and J lost 8 bases, with 12 bases between them. The CDR3 sequence is 13 residues long. The CDR3 nucleotides are TGTGCCAGCAGCCCGAACAGGGACGAAAAACTGTTTTTT. This gives the protein CASSPNRDEKLFF.

This clone was counted a single time. The chain joins TRBV30 to TRBJ2-7, with 9 bases lining up with TRBD1. CDR1 and CDR2 (germline): GTSNPN, SVGIG (reference sequence). J lost 7 bases, V lost 2 bases, and 6 bases had no gene match. This CDR3 has 13 amino acids. CDR3 bases: TGTGCCTGGAGTAGGACAGGGGCAGGAGAGCAGTACTTC. Translating gives CAWSRTGAGEQYF.

Points on this clone: This may arise from a read error, as a much more abundant clone is one base away. This sample includes further DNA sequences coding for the same CDR3. The chain couples TRBV14 to TRBJ2-5, with 7 bases matching TRBD1. The CDR3 has 13 amino acids. Germline values: CDR1 SGHDN, CDR2 FVKESK. V was pared by 4 bases and J by 2 bases, with 1 base of the junction left unmatched. CDR3 loop: CASSRDRQETQYF. The CDR3 DNA reads TGTGCCAGCAGCCGGGACAGACAAGAGACCCAGTACTTC.

CDR3 sequence: CASKPGRRNTEAFF. In DNA form, the CDR3 reads TGTGCCAGCAAGCCGGGACGGCGGAACACTGAAGCTTTCTTT. The rearrangement joins TRBV6-5 to TRBJ1-1; possible D gene TRBD1, 5 bases. In germline, CDR1 is MNHEY, CDR2 SVGAGI. The CDR3 consists of 14 residues. The germline V and J ends were trimmed by 7 bases and 1 base, with 13 bases remaining between them.

This chain connects TRBV18 to TRBJ2-5, with a tentative D call TRBD2 (6 bases). Deletions cut 4 bases from V and 5 bases from J, with 8 bases between. The CDR3 is 12 residues long. The germline V gene has CDR1 KGHSH and CDR2 LQKENI. CDR3 DNA sequence: TGTGCCAGCTCACGACTAGGCGAGACCCAGTACTTC. Translated: CASSRLGETQYF.

V is TRBV4-3 and J is TRBJ1-3; 7 bases align to TRBD1. This CDR3 spans 15 amino acids. Trimming cost V 4 bases and J 0 bases; bases outside gene matches: 3. Looked up from germline, CDR1 is LGHNA and CDR2 is YSLEER. The CDR3 reads CASSLGTDSGNTIYF. Written as DNA, the CDR3 is TGCGCCAGCAGCCTTGGGACAGACTCTGGAAACACCATATATTTT.